This TCR beta chain is drawn from a study of cytomegalovirus exposure and HLA in healthy donors. The CDR3 covers 16 residues. V gave up 0 bases and J gave up 4 bases; unmatched junction bases: 4. From germline, CDR1 is MNHEY and CDR2 SVGAGI. PCR used 60 Vbeta primers and 13 Jbeta primers. The data were produced by immunoSEQ multiplex PCR, yet TCRdb's version contains in-frame clones alone and is incomplete. The sample comprises over 200,000 clones, just over 75% of which are singletons, and around 2.9% rests with the top ten. This TCR was recovered from a woman aged 55 to 70 in good health and CMV-seropositive. The sequenced material came from PBMCs. The genes are TRBV6-5 and TRBJ2-3; 10 positions agree with TRBD1. The CDR3 spells CASSYSGTGVADTQYF. The CDR3 coding sequence is TGTGCCAGCAGTTACTCCGGGACAGGGGTCGCAGATACGCAGTATTTT.